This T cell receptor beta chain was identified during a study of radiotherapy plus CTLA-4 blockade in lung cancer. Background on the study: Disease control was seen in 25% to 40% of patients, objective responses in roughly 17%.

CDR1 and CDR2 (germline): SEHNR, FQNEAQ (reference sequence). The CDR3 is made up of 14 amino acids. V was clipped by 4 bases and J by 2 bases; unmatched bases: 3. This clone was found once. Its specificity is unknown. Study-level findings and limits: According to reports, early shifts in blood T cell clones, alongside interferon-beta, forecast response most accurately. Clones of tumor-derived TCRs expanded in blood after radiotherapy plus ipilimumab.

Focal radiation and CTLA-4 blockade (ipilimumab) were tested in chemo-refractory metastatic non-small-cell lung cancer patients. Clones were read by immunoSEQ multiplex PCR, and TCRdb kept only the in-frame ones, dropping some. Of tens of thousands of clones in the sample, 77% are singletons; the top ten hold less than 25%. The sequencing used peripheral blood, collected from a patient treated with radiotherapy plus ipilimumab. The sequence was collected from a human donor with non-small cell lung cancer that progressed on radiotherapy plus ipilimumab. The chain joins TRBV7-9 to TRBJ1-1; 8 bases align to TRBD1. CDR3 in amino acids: CASSSTGANTEAFF. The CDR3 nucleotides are TGTGCCAGCAGCTCGACAGGGGCTAACACTGAAGCTTTCTTT.